This T cell receptor beta chain was captured by sequencing in a study of regulatory T cells in long-lasting Graves disease. CDR3 length: 15 amino acids. V was trimmed by 8 bases and J by 6 bases, leaving 19 bases between them. From germline, CDR1 is LNHDA and CDR2 SQIVND (reference sequence). This sample's time point: newly diagnosed GD, antithyroid drugs for less than 3 months. From RNA extracted from PBMCs, the TCR library was made. CDR3-region Arm-PCR and iRepertoire HTBI primers produced the TCR beta libraries. TCRdb re-analysed the multiplex PCR reads in MiXCR, keeping a single row per CDR3 protein. The top ten clones hold about 8.9% of a sample with 550,000 or so distinct CDR3 sequences, around 13% of them seen once. In this sample, this clonotype turned up many times. These sequences were also reported in another study, on T cells in Graves' hyperthyroidism and ophthalmopathy.

This chain joins TRBV19 and TRBJ2-2; tentatively, D is TRBD1 (6 bases). This sample comprised peripheral blood mononuclear cells (PBMCs), obtained at new diagnosis, from a patient treated with antithyroid drugs. The clonotype was recovered from a woman in her twenties or thirties with Graves disease. Written as DNA, the CDR3 is TGTGCCAGTGAATACCAGGGGATAGGGTCCGGGGAGCTGTTTTTT. Its translation: CASEYQGIGSGELFF.